This TCR beta chain stems from a study of blood T cell repertoires in COVID-19. The CDR3 length is 15 residues. Between the trimmed V and J ends, which lost 6 bases and 4 bases, there was a span of 18 bases. Germline V lookup: CDR1 MNHEY, CDR2 SMNVEV (reference sequence). In the authors' methods: Amplifying reference gene primers gave estimates of nucleated cell counts. Sequencing used immunoSEQ multiplex PCR; TCRdb keeps in-frame clones, though not all of them. That table furnishes V, J and clone size, whereas the DNA furnished D and trimming. Found here are a few hundred thousand clones, about 86% of them singletons; the top ten hold about 4.2%. In terms of age and location, participants ranged from about 18 to 90 years and lived in under 30 US areas. Clinical history as reported by participants underpinned cohort assignment.

The source of this sequence is a woman aged 40 to 50 with acute COVID-19. The V and J genes are TRBV27 and TRBJ2-5; D may be TRBD2 (5 bases). Specimen: PBMCs or T cells enriched from blood (not recorded which). The CDR3 DNA reads as TGTGCCAGCAGCCCCGAGCTAGAGGGCCGAGAGACCCAGTACTTC. Translation: CASSPELEGRETQYF.